This T cell receptor beta chain was identified in a study of T cells in women clearing cervical HPV infection. Study-level findings and limits: Repertoire richness, not evenness, was significantly elevated in CIN3+ cases versus controls.

With regard to this clone: Its specificity is unknown. Read coverage stops 3 residues before the CDR3 terminus; the germline J gene supplies the remainder.

TCRdb's copy holds only in-frame clones and misses some; the assay was immunoSEQ multiplex PCR. The sample data list tens of thousands of clones. Trimming took off 8 bases at V and 7 bases at J, with 11 bases between the two ends. Looked up from germline, CDR1 is SNHLY and CDR2 is FYNNEI. This CDR3 is 11 amino acids long. The V call is TRBV2, the J call TRBJ1-1, with no clear D. This receptor was identified in a woman aged 18-70 years with a cervical HPV16 infection that either progressed to CIN3+ or cleared (not recorded which). Sequences were obtained from blood buffy coat. CDR3 bases read: TGTGCCAGCTCCGGCCAGGTTGAA. This codes for CASSGQVE. The full-length CDR3 reads as CASSGQVEAFF. Filled out from reference TRBV2 and TRBJ1-1, the complete variable domain reads EPEVTQTPSHQVTQMGQEVILRCVPISNHLYFYWYRQILGQKVEFLVSFYNNEISEKSEIFDDQFSVERPDGSNFTLKIRSTKLEDSAMYFCASSGQVEAFFGQGTRLTVV.